A single sample gave rise to the 29 T cell receptor beta chains below, sequenced in a study of T cell clonotyping in hematopoietic cell transplantation. TCRdb keeps only in-frame clones here, not all; method: immunoSEQ multiplex PCR. The sample comprises some 30,000 clones, 85% to 95% of which are singletons, and approximately 2% rests with the top ten. The time point is: recipient sample about 28 days before transplant, after cytoreduction. The material was peripheral blood mononuclear cells, obtained before stem cell transplant. The receptors here all came from a man aged 50 or older with acute myeloid leukemia. Some clones in this sample may be carry-over from other donors' samples.

V and J are TRBV4-1 and TRBJ2-4; a weak D match, TRBD2 (5 bases). The CDR3 covers 19 residues. CDR1 and CDR2 from the germline V gene are MGHRA and YSYEKL. Trimming removed 3 bases at V and 0 bases at J, with 21 bases between. CDR3 bases: TGCGCCAGCAGCCAGCGTCACTTTGTTGGCGGGTTAGCCAAAAACATTCAGTACTTC. Translation gives CASSQRHFVGGLAKNIQYF.

This chain joins TRBV11-2 and TRBJ2-2; TRBD2 agrees at 14 bases. The CDR3 runs 18 residues. The V and J ends lost 5 bases and 4 bases, in that order; junction bases with no gene match: 9. Germline loops: CDR1 SGHAT, CDR2 FQNNGV. CDR3 DNA sequence: TGTGCCAGCAGCCTCCGACTAGCGGGAGGGCCCAGCACCGGGGAGCTGTTTTTT. This translates into CASSLRLAGGPSTGELFF.

J is TRBJ2-7 and V is TRBV6-1; D tentatively fits TRBD1 or TRBD2 (6 bases each). CDR3 length: 14 residues. Germline loops: CDR1 MNHNS, CDR2 SASEGT. With 0 bases removed from V and 3 bases from J, the gap between germline ends came to 9 bases. CDR3 in amino acids: CASSEAGGNYEQYF. CDR3 DNA: TGTGCCAGCAGTGAAGCAGGGGGGAACTACGAGCAGTACTTC.

This chain connects TRBV7-6 to TRBJ2-7, with 8 bases that match TRBD2. There are 15 residues in the CDR3. Germline V gene data show CDR1 as SGHVS and CDR2 as FNYEAQ. Trimming took 4 bases from V and 6 from J; bases not matched to a gene: 11. The CDR3 loop is CASSSSGTSASEQYF. Here the CDR3 DNA reads TGTGCCAGCAGCTCCTCCGGGACTAGTGCATCCGAGCAGTACTTC.

This rearrangement joins TRBV30 to TRBJ2-7; D is perhaps TRBD2 (6 bases). V was shortened by 0 bases and J by 3 bases, with 15 bases between the two germline ends. CDR1 and CDR2 (germline): GTSNPN, SVGIG (reference sequence). CDR3 size: 15 residues. As DNA, the CDR3 is TGTGCCTGGAGTGTACAACAGGAGGACTACTACGAGCAGTACTTC. This codes for CAWSVQQEDYYEQYF.

The J gene is TRBJ2-1, the V gene TRBV28; a weak D match, TRBD2 (6 bases). This CDR3 region has 13 residues. Trimming stripped 3 bases from V and 9 bases from J, with 12 bases between. Germline V gene lookup returns CDR1 MDHEN and CDR2 SYDVKM. CDR3 sequence: CASSFRRDREQFF. The CDR3 DNA reads TGTGCCAGCAGTTTTCGGCGGGATCGTGAGCAGTTCTTC.

J is TRBJ2-7 and V is TRBV28, with TRBD2 matching over 11 bases. Trimming at V came to 6 bases and at J to 0 bases, leaving 7 bases not matched to a gene. Looked up from germline, CDR1 is MDHEN and CDR2 is SYDVKM. The CDR3 sequence is 16 residues long. The CDR3 DNA sequence: TGTGCCAGCAGCCGAGATACTAGCGGGAGCTCCTACGAGCAGTACTTC. Its translation is CASSRDTSGSSYEQYF.

J is TRBJ2-3 and V is TRBV5-1, with 8 bases lining up with TRBD1. The germline V gene encodes CDR1 SGHRS and CDR2 YFSETQ. Germline trimming cut 4 bases from V and 4 bases from J; bases unmatched to any gene: 8. The CDR3 sequence is 15 residues long. The CDR3 sequence: CASSQVDREADTQYF. The DNA for the CDR3 is TGCGCCAGCAGCCAAGTGGACAGGGAAGCAGATACGCAGTATTTT.

The chain joins TRBV4-3 to TRBJ2-5, with a possible D match to TRBD1 (5 bases). Germline CDR1 and CDR2: LGHNA and YSLEER. Trimming pared 0 bases from V and 7 bases from J, leaving 15 bases between. The CDR3 extends over 15 amino acids. CDR3 sequence (DNA): TGCGCCAGCAGCCAAGATGGGGCAGGCTGGGTGACCCAGTACTTC. This sequence encodes CASSQDGAGWVTQYF.

V is TRBV6-6 and J is TRBJ1-2, with TRBD1 identical over 8 bases. This CDR3 contains 13 residues. Germline trimming cut 5 bases from V and 3 bases from J; bases unmatched to any gene: 2. CDR1 and CDR2 (germline): MNHNY, SVGAGI (reference sequence). CDR3 sequence reads: CASSGQGDYGYTF. As DNA, the CDR3 is TGTGCCAGCAGTGGACAGGGAGACTATGGCTACACCTTC.

The rearrangement links TRBV28 to TRBJ2-1, with TRBD2 matching 9 bases. The CDR3 spans 18 residues. Trimming cost V 6 bases and J 0 bases; bases outside gene matches: 12. Germline-derived CDR1 and CDR2 are MDHEN and SYDVKM. DNA for the CDR3: TGTGCCAGCAGCCCGTTCCCCAGCGGGGGGAGCTCCTACAATGAGCAGTTCTTC. It is translated as CASSPFPSGGSSYNEQFF.

This clone was found a few times. CDR3 loop: CASSRDSRGAYEQYF. The CDR3 nucleotides read TGTGCCAGCAGCCGGGACTCCCGGGGCGCCTACGAGCAGTACTTC. The gene calls are TRBV6-5 and TRBJ2-7; a weak D match, TRBD2 (6 bases). CDR3 length equals 15 residues. CDR1 and CDR2 (germline): MNHEY, SVGAGI. The V end lost 6 bases, the J end lost 2 bases, and 17 bases lay between the germline ends.

This chain joins TRBV5-1 and TRBJ2-7, with 9 bases fitting TRBD1. The V segment lost 4 bases and the J segment 0 bases; nucleotides outside the gene matches: 5. CDR3 length equals 15 residues. Germline-derived CDR1 and CDR2 are SGHRS and YFSETQ. The CDR3 DNA reads as TGCGCCAGCAGCATGACAGGGGGTGACTCCTACGAGCAGTACTTC. Its protein product is CASSMTGGDSYEQYF.

V is TRBV5-1 and J is TRBJ2-1, with 9 bases fitting TRBD1. Germline loops: CDR1 SGHRS, CDR2 YFSETQ. The J segment lost 4 bases and the V segment lost 2 bases, leaving 7 bases of the junction unmatched. This CDR3 region has 16 residues. Here the CDR3 reads CASSLPGQGEYNEQFF. The CDR3 DNA follows: TGCGCCAGCAGCTTACCGGGACAGGGCGAGTACAATGAGCAGTTCTTC.

The J gene is TRBJ1-3, the V gene TRBV7-2; no clear D gene. This CDR3 has 16 amino acids. V dropped 0 bases and J dropped 2 bases, with 11 bases sitting between them. Germline V gives CDR1 SGHTA, CDR2 FQGNSA. As DNA, the CDR3 is TGTGCCAGCAGCTTAGCTTCTCTCGGGGCTGGAAACACCATATATTTT. Translation gives CASSLASLGAGNTIYF.

The V and J genes are TRBV7-9 and TRBJ2-7, with a tentative D call TRBD2 (7 bases). The CDR3 is 14 residues long. Trimming shortened V by 0 bases and J by 4 bases, and 10 bases separated the two germline ends. Germline-derived CDR1 and CDR2 are SEHNR and FQNEAQ (reference sequence). CDR3 loop: CASSLAEGGYEQYF. The CDR3 DNA reads as TGTGCCAGCAGCTTAGCGGAGGGGGGGTACGAGCAGTACTTC.

V is TRBV9 and J is TRBJ1-2, with D tentatively TRBD1 (5 bases). V lost 0 bases to trimming and J lost 4 bases, with 10 bases between them. The CDR3 sequence is 14 residues long. Germline V CDR1 and CDR2: SGDLS, YYNGEE. In nucleotides, the CDR3 is TGTGCCAGCAGCGTAGATGGGACTACCTATGGCTACACCTTC. Translating it yields CASSVDGTTYGYTF. Looking up the rest from reference TRBV9 and TRBJ1-2 gives the full variable domain: DSGVTQTPKHLITATGQRVTLRCSPRSGDLSVYWYQQSLDQGLQFLIQYYNGEERAKGNILERFSAQQFPDLHSELNLSSLELGDSALYFCASSVDGTTYGYTFGSGTRLTVV.

This rearrangement joins TRBV7-9 to TRBJ1-6; 9 nucleotides align to TRBD1. With V trimmed by 4 bases and J by 6 bases, 1 base remained unmatched. This CDR3 region has 14 residues. Germline loops: CDR1 SEHNR, CDR2 FQNEAQ (reference sequence). The CDR3 protein is CASSWGQGNSPLHF. The CDR3 DNA reads as TGTGCCAGCAGCTGGGGACAGGGTAATTCACCCCTCCACTTT.

The chain links TRBV9 to TRBJ1-3; D is perhaps TRBD1 (5 bases). Trimming took off 0 bases at V and 3 bases at J, with 13 bases between the two ends. Germline V gives CDR1 SGDLS, CDR2 YYNGEE. This CDR3 is built from 16 residues. The CDR3 loop is CASSVDGQGGGNTIYF. The CDR3 bases are TGTGCCAGCAGCGTAGACGGGCAGGGAGGTGGAAACACCATATATTTT.

The rearrangement joins TRBV5-1 to TRBJ2-7; TRBD1 matches at 8 bases. Germline V gene lookup returns CDR1 SGHRS and CDR2 YFSETQ. The V and J ends lost 0 bases and 6 bases, in that order; junction bases with no gene match: 8. CDR3 size: 15 residues. The CDR3 region has the DNA TGCGCCAGCAGCTTGGAGCGGACAGGGTCTTTCGAGCAGTACTTC. Residues: CASSLERTGSFEQYF.

This clone was seen a single time. This chain links TRBV28 with TRBJ1-1; D is uncertain. V was cut by 6 bases and J by 4 bases, with 12 bases left in between. The CDR3 extends over 13 amino acids. Per germline, CDR1 MDHEN and CDR2 SYDVKM. This chain's CDR3 is CASSPDLPTEAFF. The CDR3 DNA follows: TGTGCCAGCAGCCCTGACCTCCCCACTGAAGCTTTCTTT.

The V and J genes are TRBV5-6 and TRBJ2-5; 8 bases match TRBD1. The V gene's germline CDR1 is SGHDT and CDR2 YYEEEE. The ends lost 2 bases at V and 6 bases at J; junction bases unmatched: 9. The CDR3 is made up of 15 amino acids. The CDR3 nucleotides read TGTGCCAGCAGCTTCGGGACAGGAAGCCTCAAGACCCAGTACTTC. This sequence encodes CASSFGTGSLKTQYF.

This sequence joins TRBV7-2 and TRBJ2-5; unclear D gene. V was clipped by 5 bases and J by 0 bases, with 10 bases between them. CDR3 length: 14 amino acids. The germline V gene encodes CDR1 SGHTA and CDR2 FQGNSA. The CDR3 here is CASSVGRHQETQYF. The CDR3 region has the DNA TGTGCCAGCAGCGTAGGACGGCACCAAGAGACCCAGTACTTC.

The chain couples TRBV19 to TRBJ2-1; 15 bases line up with TRBD2. V shed 3 bases, J shed 10 bases, and the junction held 4 bases outside the gene matches. The CDR3 runs 15 residues. Germline CDR1 and CDR2: LNHDA and SQIVND (reference sequence). CDR3 DNA: TGTGCCAGTAGTATCCCCGGGACTAGCGGGAGGGAGCAGTTCTTC. It yields the protein CASSIPGTSGREQFF.

This clone has a single count. The chain combines TRBV4-1 with TRBJ1-2; a weak D match, TRBD1 (5 bases). V was pared by 3 bases and J by 4 bases, with 9 bases between. The CDR3 extends over 13 amino acids. CDR1 and CDR2 from the germline V gene are MGHRA and YSYEKL. Written as DNA, the CDR3 is TGCGCCAGCAGCCATGAGGGGAGCTATGGCTACACCTTC. Translation gives CASSHEGSYGYTF.

The chain recombines TRBV7-2 with TRBJ1-5; D is undetermined. Germline CDR1 reads SGHTA; CDR2 reads FQGNSA. V was shortened by 2 bases and J by 2 bases, with 4 bases between the two germline ends. The CDR3 has 13 amino acids. CDR3 in DNA: TGTGCCAGCAGCTTATGGGGCAATCAGCCCCAGCATTTT. It yields the protein CASSLWGNQPQHF. The variable domain in full, completed from reference TRBV7-2 and TRBJ1-5, reads GAGVSQSPSNKVTEKGKDVELRCDPISGHTALYWYRQSLGQGLEFLIYFQGNSAPDKSGLPSDRFSAERTGGSVSTLTIQRTQQEDSAVYLCASSLWGNQPQHFGDGTRLSIL.

The V gene is TRBV5-1, the J gene TRBJ1-1, with a weak D call TRBD1 (5 bases). Trimming left V 4 bases short and J 1 base short, with 14 bases between. Germline V CDR1 and CDR2: SGHRS, YFSETQ. This CDR3 has 15 amino acids. The CDR3 region has the DNA TGCGCCAGCAGCAGCCTCGGGGGGGGGAACACTGAAGCTTTCTTT. It specifies CASSSLGGGNTEAFF. Supplemented by reference TRBV5-1 and TRBJ1-1, the full variable domain reads KAGVTQTPRYLIKTRGQQVTLSCSPISGHRSVSWYQQTPGQGLQFLFEYFSETQRNKGNFPGRFSGRQFSNSRSEMNVSTLELGDSALYLCASSSLGGGNTEAFFGQGTRLTVV.

The chain recombines TRBV19 with TRBJ2-7; D is perhaps TRBD2 (6 bases). There are 15 residues in the CDR3. V was clipped by 2 bases and J by 0 bases, with 11 bases between them. Germline V gives CDR1 LNHDA, CDR2 SQIVND (reference sequence). CDR3 protein: CASSIYTGSSYEQYF. CDR3 in DNA: TGTGCCAGTAGTATATATACCGGGAGCTCCTACGAGCAGTACTTC. Looking up the rest from reference TRBV19 and TRBJ2-7 gives the full variable domain: DGGITQSPKYLFRKEGQNVTLSCEQNLNHDAMYWYRQDPGQGLRLIYYSQIVNDFQKGDIAEGYSVSREKKESFPLTVTSAQKNPTAFYLCASSIYTGSSYEQYFGPGTRLTVT.

This chain connects TRBV6-5 to TRBJ1-1; D might be TRBD1 (6 bases). The CDR3 is 16 residues long. Germline lookup yields CDR1 MNHEY and CDR2 SVGAGI. V was trimmed by 0 bases and J by 5 bases, leaving 16 bases between them. The CDR3 coding sequence is TGTGCCAGCAGTTACTCGAGTCGGGGGGCGAGGACTGAAGCTTTCTTT. This codes for CASSYSSRGARTEAFF.